This T cell receptor (beta chain) was identified during a study of cytomegalovirus exposure and HLA in healthy donors. Findings of the study overall: The study assumed roughly uniform donor sequencing depth for presence/absence analyses.

There were likely unrecorded immune exposures, though donors were nominally healthy when sampled. It was with 60 Vbeta and 13 Jbeta primers that the PCR ran. The authors' processing: In a later analysis, the count reached some 88 million unique TCR beta chains, with about 11 million shared. TCRdb's copy holds only in-frame clones and misses some; the assay was immunoSEQ multiplex PCR. D and trimming come from the DNA, and the V and J calls and clone size come from that table. The data show 30,000 to 35,000 clones, about 80% seen once. This CDR3 comprises 13 residues. The ends were cut back, 2 bases at V and 6 bases at J, with 8 bases in the middle. In germline, CDR1 is MNHNY, CDR2 SVGAGI (reference sequence). Concerning this clone itself: Antigen unknown.

This chain links TRBV6-6 with TRBJ2-1; D not certain. This receptor was identified in a male donor in good health and CMV-seronegative. Input material: PBMCs. CDR3 region: CASSYVGLNEQFF. The CDR3 DNA follows: TGTGCCAGCAGTTACGTCGGTCTCAATGAGCAGTTCTTC.